This TCR beta chain was sequenced in a study of cytomegalovirus exposure and HLA in healthy donors (dated by TCRdb to about 2017). Study-wide context: An earlier analysis of several hundred of the donors reported 250 to 300 Gb of sequence data and 90 million to 120 million unique TCR beta sequences obtained from around 190 million T cells. Among 398 genotyped donors of the cohort, an average of about 240,000 unique TCR beta nucleotide sequences were sequenced per donor, roughly 20% of them non-productive. The number of typed donors differed by locus: about 620-630 for A, B, C, DRB1 and DQB1; 500 to 550 for DQA1; around 580 for DPA1; and about 450 for DPB1. The study used immunosequencing to profile the T cell repertoires of approximately 630 subjects and linked those repertoires to cytomegalovirus serostatus. Of the roughly 400 genotyped donors, over 65% fell in the genetic ancestry cluster associated with self-reported Caucasian donors. The study aimed to test whether cataloging public T cell receptors could reveal signatures of past pathogen exposure. High-throughput TCR immunosequencing, statistical association of individual TCRs with disease status, and machine learning were combined to predict cytomegalovirus infection status. A later analysis re-examined previously published TCR beta repertoires from about 700 donors and added high-resolution HLA genotyping to investigate patterns of TCR occurrence. Every discovery cohort repertoire had been produced on one sequencing platform. About 300 gigabases of sequencing data and approximately 84 million unique TCR sequences were included in an early release covering 550 to 650 HLA-typed donors. A separate validation cohort of about 110 different subjects was used in addition to the roughly 620-subject first cohort. HLA typing covered class I and class II loci at four-digit resolution. Five DR-DQ haplotypes were treated as single units for association and clustering because of strong linkage in the cohort. Rather than using new phenotypic data, the later analysis identified candidate immune exposures from TCR beta sequences and from how often those sequences occurred across donors. A later genetic analysis used genome-wide SNP genotypes for about three fifths of the 666 donors, treating that subset as a discovery cohort. Alongside the repertoire data, information on donor age, sex, ethnicity and CMV serostatus was compiled. In an earlier analysis of 500 to 650 of the donors, high-throughput TCR beta sequencing was used to judge whether each TCR beta V gene segment behaved as functional or pseudogenic. Paper-wide results and their limitations: A later analysis found that HLA-associated TCR beta chains were more clonally expanded and had lower generation probabilities than equally common non-associated chains. According to a later analysis, most CMV-associated TCR beta chains appeared to be HLA-restricted, and the HLA associations seemed to be driven largely by CMV exposure. Some IMGT-functional V segments, including TRBV6-2 and TRBV6-3, could not be told apart with the 87-base-pair reads, so those segments were excluded. The study gave a list of 150 to 200 TCR beta chains associated with cytomegalovirus. A cluster of highly shared sequence variants was judged likely to represent a technical artifact of the sequencing pipeline. An association between a missense DCLRE1C variant and V-gene and J-gene trimming of TCR beta chains was found in a later genetic analysis and replicated in an independent cohort. Assigning TCR associations to individual alleles was difficult when HLA alleles, especially DR and DQ, strongly co-occurred. Because HLA typing was missing for some donors at each locus, association tests included only the typed subset. A later analysis found that TCR association rates varied across HLA loci, with DRB1 alleles showing the most associated TCRs and HLA-C alleles the fewest. The classifier was reported to diagnose cytomegalovirus status with high specificity and sensitivity in both the original cohort and the validation cohort. Most TCR sequences were seen in very few donors, while some public TCRs were found in many individuals. A later analysis reported that several top co-occurrence clusters appeared linked to parvovirus B19, influenza, CMV and Epstein-Barr virus. The only immune exposure information available for the cohort was CMV serostatus. Linkage disequilibrium might explain the correlated functional status among segregating V segments, but an unknown experimental factor could not be ruled out. In vitro tests confirmed that a few of the cytomegalovirus-associated TCR beta chains recognize cytomegalovirus antigens. A further reported finding was that TCR beta sequences accurately predicted the HLA-A and HLA-B alleles for most subjects in the first cohort. Presence/absence analyses assumed roughly uniform sequencing depth across donors, an assumption that may not hold. In an earlier analysis of some 500 of the donors, most TCR beta V segments appeared in productive rearrangements about 87% or about 30% of the time, broadly matching IMGT annotations. According to a later genetic analysis, donors in an Asian-associated ancestry cluster had fewer N-insertions in productive TCRs than the approximately 630-donor mean. The cohort was sequenced for TCR beta chains only, and without alpha or paired-chain data the features that could be detected were limited. Because counts were too low, about 18 rarely observed V segments, including chromosome 9 orphons, were left out of the earlier analysis of a few hundred of the donors. The authors suggested that the approach could potentially be generalized to other disease states and immunological phenotypes. In a later analysis, about 16,000 TCR beta sequences were associated with specific HLA alleles at a false discovery rate of 0.05.

Library generation was performed with the immunoSEQ multiplex PCR assay. The multiplex PCR relied on a mix of 60 forward primers for TCR Vbeta segments and 13 reverse primers for TCR Jbeta segments. A multiplex PCR assay on genomic DNA amplified the CDR3 region of rearranged TCR beta genes. The amplified TCR beta libraries were sequenced on the Illumina HiSeq System as 87-base-pair reads. In the source study's methods: In a later analysis, tens of millions of unique TCR beta chains were counted across the 500 to 850 repertoires, and about 9.9 million of these chains were shared by at least two donors. Raw reads were error-corrected and collapsed into unique sequences by a nearest-neighbor algorithm in which closely related sequences were merged to remove PCR and sequencing errors. V, D and J gene segments were assigned by aligning CDR3 sequences to IMGT reference sequences. For a sequence to be retained, a match of at least six nucleotides to both a V gene segment and a J gene segment was required. A rearrangement counted as productive if the CDR3 had no stop codons and remained in frame with V and J, and every other rearrangement counted as non-productive. Following IMGT convention, CDR3 was defined as the stretch from the second conserved V-encoded cysteine up to the conserved J-encoded phenylalanine. The earlier analysis of some 600 of the donors excluded sequences that lacked an unambiguous match to a single V gene segment. In an earlier analysis of roughly 600 of the donors, a V segment was called functional when productive rearrangements were above 56.7%, and segregating when the standard deviation between donors exceeded 5%. A statistical classification framework was developed to diagnose cytomegalovirus status using the catalog of TCR beta chain sequences. In a later analysis, TCR nucleotide sequences were compared against IMGT/GENE-DB human TR gene sequences so that V and J genes could be assigned. A later analysis assigned CDR3 sequences and most-parsimonious VDJ recombination scenarios with the TCRdist pipeline. In a later analysis, each TCR beta chain was defined by its CDR3 amino acid sequence together with its V-gene family, and reads lacking a unique V-gene family were excluded. To address suspected cross-contamination and a sequencing artifact, a later analysis removed 550 to 750 highly shared, low-generation-probability nucleotide sequences. A later analysis calculated a clonal expansion index for each public chain from normalized within-repertoire ranks of inferred template counts. In a later analysis, generation probabilities were computed using a VDJ recombination model fitted to out-of-frame rearrangements, and the results were checked against IGoR. Hypergeometric tests were used in a later analysis to score TCR-TCR, TCR-HLA and TCR-CMV co-occurrence, with a repertoire-size bias correction applied to the TCR pairs. In a later analysis, false discovery rates were estimated by permuting HLA or CMV assignments 20 times. In a later analysis, co-occurring TCRs were grouped with DBSCAN, and TCRdist sequence similarity was added when clustering was performed within HLA-allele-positive subsets. Repertoires with fewer than 30,000 or more than 120,000 public chains were left out of co-occurrence clustering, as were about 5 repertoires with anomalous nucleotide sharing. The clones in this table, taken by TCRdb from immuneACCESS, are in-frame only. Not every clone is retained; where verified, under half of the shortfall comes from an unresolved V gene, and the cause of the rest is unknown. D and trimming come from the DNA, and the V and J calls and clone size come from that table. The sample table contains under 200,000 clones; only one count was recorded for 60% to 85% of them. The ten largest clones take up around 3.5% of the sample.

The cohort consisted of 600 to 700 healthy bone marrow donors. Cohort members were all nominally healthy when sampled, although unrecorded immune exposures were likely present. The donor tested CMV seropositive and was one of the 289 seropositive cohort members. Every donor gave a peripheral blood sample, and the peripheral blood mononuclear cells from that sample were used for TCR beta sequencing. Genomic DNA was extracted from the blood cell samples with the Qiagen DNeasy Blood Extraction Kit. V loses 2 bases of germline sequence and J loses 6 bases, and the interval between the two ends is 13 bases. Per the germline V gene, MDHEN is the CDR1 and SYDVKM is the CDR2. From the cysteine up to the phenylalanine, the CDR3 has a length of 15 residues. Only the CDR3 portion is preserved as DNA: 45 bases, with reading frame beginning at the first base. Comments on this clone: No cognate antigen has been identified for it. No base qualities exist here, and no much larger clone lies one base off it.

This clonotype was sampled from a man aged 30 to 39 in good health and CMV-seropositive. The sample comprised PBMCs. The sequence links TRBV28 to TRBJ1-4; a tentative D match to TRBD1 spans 6 bases. The CDR3 corresponds to CASSLPGTRDEKLFF. Read as DNA, the sequence is TGTGCCAGCAGTTTACCCGGGACACGGGATGAAAAACTGTTTTTT.